The next 28 T cell receptor beta chains were all read from a single sample in a study of blood T cell repertoires in COVID-19. The table came from immunoSEQ multiplex PCR; TCRdb's copy has only in-frame clones and leaves some out. The table lists roughly 69,000 clones, more than 60% of them singletons. What was sequenced was peripheral blood. The receptors shown here come from a human donor in a cohort sampled during active COVID-19.

The rearrangement uses TRBV6-1 and TRBJ2-3, with 11 positions matching TRBD2. The CDR3 has 18 residues. V shed 4 bases and J 2 bases; nucleotides not matched to a gene: 11. In germline, CDR1 is MNHNS, CDR2 SASEGT. CDR3: CASSVGLAGGTDTDTQYF. In DNA, the CDR3 is TGTGCCAGCAGTGTTGGGCTAGCGGGGGGCACCGACACAGATACGCAGTATTTT.

As for this clone: One end of the junction does not line up with germline, which may come from a read error. The chain is built from TRBV7-7 and TRBJ2-2; TRBD2 might be the D (6 bases). This CDR3 comprises 15 residues. The germline V gene encodes CDR1 SSHAT and CDR2 FNYEAQ (reference sequence). The CDR3 sequence is CASSPLGGDTGELFF. The CDR3 DNA reads TGTGCTAGCAGCCCCCTCGGGGGTGACACCGGGGAGCTGTTTTTT.

V gene TRBV3-1 (or the pseudogene TRBV3-2) combines with J gene TRBJ2-1, with D possibly TRBD2 on 6 matching bases. The CDR3 spans 15 residues. The V end was cut by 4 bases, the J end by 7 bases, with 17 bases between. Per the germline V gene, CDR1 is LGHDT and CDR2 is YNNKEL (reference sequence). CDR3 in DNA: TGTGCCAGCAGCCGCGGGACCAAACCACCTAATGAGCAGTTCTTC. It specifies CASSRGTKPPNEQFF.

V is TRBV3-1 (or the pseudogene TRBV3-2) and J is TRBJ1-6; possible D gene TRBD1, 6 bases. Trimming pared 2 bases from V and 6 bases from J, leaving 17 bases between. From germline, CDR1 is LGHDT and CDR2 YNNKEL (reference sequence). The CDR3 runs 17 residues. This CDR3 is CASSQPGATGSNSPLHF. For the CDR3, the DNA is TGTGCCAGCAGCCAACCCGGGGCAACAGGGAGTAATTCACCCCTCCACTTT.

This CDR3 is CASSQEPSSGNTIYF. CDR3 bases: TGCGCCAGCAGCCAAGAGCCGAGCTCTGGAAACACCATATATTTT. The chain uses TRBV4-1 and TRBJ1-3, with no clear D. Deletions cut 0 bases from V and 0 bases from J, with 6 bases between. Germline V gives CDR1 MGHRA, CDR2 YSYEKL. This CDR3 spans 15 amino acids.

The count of this clone is one. The V and J genes are TRBV5-1 and TRBJ1-2; perhaps TRBD1 as D (6 bases). The CDR3 spans 15 residues. CDR1 and CDR2 from the germline V gene are SGHRS and YFSETQ. The V gene lost 2 bases and the J gene lost 7 bases, with 18 bases spanning the gap. The CDR3 loop reads CASSFGAGDGSGYTF. Written as DNA, the CDR3 is TGCGCCAGCAGCTTCGGGGCAGGGGATGGATCTGGCTACACCTTC.

This clone was found a few times. This chain uses TRBV19 with TRBJ1-6; maybe TRBD1 (5 bases). Germline V gene sequence: CDR1 LNHDA, CDR2 SQIVND (reference sequence). This CDR3 spans 18 amino acids. V lost 5 bases to trimming and J lost 2 bases, with 19 bases between them. The CDR3 nucleotides read TGTGCCAGTAGTGTGGGACCGCCGGGGGGGGCCTATAATTCACCCCTCCACTTT. Amino acid sequence: CASSVGPPGGAYNSPLHF.

The sample holds one count of this clone. The chain uses TRBV3-1 (or the pseudogene TRBV3-2) and TRBJ1-1; D unresolved. The CDR3 length is 11 residues. Germline CDR1 LGHDT, CDR2 YNNKEL (reference sequence). The V gene lost 8 bases and the J gene lost 7 bases, with 11 bases spanning the gap. The CDR3 reads CASPPECEAFF. CDR3 bases: TGTGCCAGCCCCCCAGAATGTGAAGCTTTCTTT.

This chain joins TRBV27 and TRBJ1-2; 8 positions agree with TRBD1. Germline loops: CDR1 MNHEY, CDR2 SMNVEV (reference sequence). The ends lost 2 bases at V and 1 base at J; junction bases unmatched: 3. This CDR3 is 15 amino acids long. The CDR3 coding sequence is TGTGCCAGCAGTTTACAAGGACAGGGTAACTATGGCTACACCTTC. Encoded protein: CASSLQGQGNYGYTF.

V gene TRBV5-1 combines with J gene TRBJ1-1, with 7 bases lining up with TRBD1. This CDR3 has 15 residues. Germline V gene sequence: CDR1 SGHRS, CDR2 YFSETQ. The ends lost 0 bases at V and 2 bases at J; junction bases unmatched: 4. CDR3 coding DNA: TGCGCCAGCAGCTTGGCGGGACAGAGAAACACTGAAGCTTTCTTT. It encodes CASSLAGQRNTEAFF.

The rearrangement joins TRBV6-2 or TRBV6-3 to TRBJ2-3, with D possibly TRBD1 on 5 matching bases. Trimming cost V 6 bases and J 4 bases, with 20 bases left between them. Germline V lookup: CDR1 MNHEY, CDR2 SVGEGT. The CDR3 runs 16 residues. As DNA, the CDR3 is TGTGCCAGCAGCCCTAGGGTGGCATTAGGGGCAGATACGCAGTATTTT. Residues: CASSPRVALGADTQYF.

The genes are TRBV27 and TRBJ1-1, with D possibly matching TRBD1 (5 bases). The germline gives CDR1 MNHEY, CDR2 SMNVEV (reference sequence). This CDR3 is 15 amino acids long. Between the trimmed V and J ends, which lost 4 bases and 0 bases, there was a span of 12 bases. Here the CDR3 reads CASSSRGSVNTEAFF. The CDR3 bases are TGTGCCAGCAGTTCAAGGGGATCGGTGAACACTGAAGCTTTCTTT.

V gene TRBV15 combines with J gene TRBJ2-3; 10 positions agree with TRBD2. CDR1 is LNHNV, CDR2 YYDKDF, per germline (reference sequence). The CDR3 runs 17 residues. V trimming: 0 bases; J trimming: 2 bases; junction bases outside the gene matches: 5. The CDR3 sequence: CATSRDQLAGLTDTQYF. CDR3 in DNA: TGTGCCACCAGCAGAGATCAACTAGCGGGGCTCACAGATACGCAGTATTTT.

The V call is TRBV3-1 (or the pseudogene TRBV3-2), the J call TRBJ1-2; no clear D. CDR1 and CDR2 from the germline V gene are LGHDT and YNNKEL (reference sequence). The CDR3 runs to 12 residues. V lost 3 bases and J lost 8, with 10 bases in between. The CDR3 protein is CASSQGGYGYTF. DNA of the CDR3: TGTGCCAGCAGCCAGGGAGGGTACGGCTACACCTTC.

This clone was seen only a few times. The gene calls are TRBV5-1 and TRBJ1-5, with 7 bases matching TRBD1. Germline V gives CDR1 SGHRS, CDR2 YFSETQ. V was clipped by 0 bases and J by 6 bases; unmatched bases: 6. The CDR3 is made up of 15 amino acids. The CDR3 DNA reads as TGCGCCAGCAGCTTGGCCGGACAGGAGGTTCAGCCCCAGCATTTT. This gives the protein CASSLAGQEVQPQHF.

This chain uses TRBV11-3 with TRBJ1-3; D gene ambiguous. Germline CDR1 SGHNT, CDR2 YENEEA. V dropped 1 base and J dropped 4 bases, with 11 bases sitting between them. CDR3 length equals 15 residues. The CDR3 protein is CASSLAAGGGNTIYF. The CDR3 coding sequence is TGTGCCAGCAGCTTAGCCGCAGGAGGAGGAAACACCATATATTTT.

The rearrangement uses TRBV19 and TRBJ1-5, with TRBD1 matching over 9 bases. There are 15 residues in the CDR3. Germline lookup yields CDR1 LNHDA and CDR2 SQIVND (reference sequence). V dropped 3 bases and J dropped 5; count of bases not matched to a gene: 5. CDR3 sequence reads: CASSMATGGYQPQHF. The CDR3 DNA follows: TGTGCCAGTAGTATGGCTACAGGGGGCTATCAGCCCCAGCATTTT.

J is TRBJ1-1 and V is TRBV6-5, with D perhaps matching TRBD1 (5 bases). Germline V lookup: CDR1 MNHEY, CDR2 SVGAGI. CDR3 size: 13 residues. Trimming shortened V by 8 bases and J by 0 bases, and 10 bases separated the two germline ends. The CDR3 DNA reads TGTGCCAGCGGCGGGACCTTGAACACTGAAGCTTTCTTT. It specifies CASGGTLNTEAFF.

The genes are TRBV28 and TRBJ2-3, with TRBD2 as a possible D gene (5 bases). Germline-derived CDR1 and CDR2 are MDHEN and SYDVKM. The V and J ends lost 7 bases and 5 bases respectively, with 7 bases between them. The CDR3 extends over 11 amino acids. The CDR3 coding sequence is TGTGCCAGCACCCGGGGAGATACGCAGTATTTT. Residues: CASTRGDTQYF.

This clone has just a few counts. The chain combines TRBV10-2 with TRBJ1-2; 7 bases align to TRBD1. CDR1 WSHSY and CDR2 SAAADI come from the germline V gene. The CDR3 length is 12 residues. V was pared by 8 bases and J by 7 bases, with 7 bases of the junction left unmatched. CDR3 in amino acids: CASLDRVAGYTF. CDR3 nucleotide sequence: TGCGCCAGCCTTGACAGGGTGGCTGGCTACACCTTC.

V usage is TRBV5-6 and J usage is TRBJ2-3; 11 bases line up with TRBD2. The CDR3 has 16 amino acids. CDR1 is SGHDT and CDR2 is YYEEEE in the germline V gene. The ends lost 5 bases at V and 5 bases at J; junction bases unmatched: 10. CDR3 DNA sequence: TGTGCCAGCAGTTTAATTAGCGGGGGGGCCCTAGATACGCAGTATTTT. It specifies CASSLISGGALDTQYF.

The J gene is TRBJ1-2, the V gene TRBV3-1 (or the pseudogene TRBV3-2); no clear D gene. V was pared by 5 bases and J by 0 bases, with 7 bases between. From germline, CDR1 is LGHDT and CDR2 YNNKEL (reference sequence). The CDR3 sequence is 13 residues long. CDR3 in amino acids: CASSEDPNYGYTF. CDR3 sequence (DNA): TGTGCCAGCAGCGAGGATCCTAACTATGGCTACACCTTC.

The chain couples TRBV9 to TRBJ1-1, with D uncertain. The V gene lost 4 bases and the J gene lost 1 base, with 11 bases spanning the gap. CDR1 and CDR2 (germline): SGDLS, YYNGEE. The CDR3 is 14 amino acids. CDR3 loop: CASSLGLTNTEAFF. CDR3 bases: TGTGCCAGCAGCTTAGGACTGACGAACACTGAAGCTTTCTTT.

This rearrangement joins TRBV7-2 to TRBJ1-2; D might be TRBD1 (5 bases). Germline lookup yields CDR1 SGHTA and CDR2 FQGNSA. The CDR3 is 15 amino acids. Trimming removed 3 bases from V and 0 bases from J, with 11 bases in between. The CDR3 region has the DNA TGTGCCAGCAGCTTGACAGCGACCCCTAACTATGGCTACACCTTC. This codes for CASSLTATPNYGYTF.

The chain uses TRBV5-6 and TRBJ2-3, with TRBD2 identical over 11 bases. J gave up 1 base and V 4 bases, and 5 bases lay outside the gene matches. Per germline, CDR1 SGHDT and CDR2 YYEEEE. This CDR3 has 16 residues. CDR3 sequence reads: CASSQTLAGGTDTQYF. In DNA form, the CDR3 reads TGTGCCAGCAGCCAGACACTAGCGGGGGGCACAGATACGCAGTATTTT.

This clone was seen a few times. The V call is TRBV28, the J call TRBJ2-7, with D possibly TRBD1 on 7 matching bases. This CDR3 comprises 17 residues. V lost 6 bases to trimming and J lost 2 bases, with 23 bases between them. Germline loops: CDR1 MDHEN, CDR2 SYDVKM. For the CDR3, the DNA is TGTGCCAGCAGCCGACCCCCGGACAGGCGGAGGGCCTACGAGCAGTACTTC. Translation: CASSRPPDRRRAYEQYF.

This rearrangement joins TRBV28 to TRBJ1-1; TRBD1 matches at 8 bases. This CDR3 has 15 amino acids. V lost 8 bases to trimming and J lost 2 bases; unmatched junction nucleotides: 10. The germline V gene has CDR1 MDHEN and CDR2 SYDVKM. The CDR3 reads CASLPGTGRNTEAFF. CDR3 sequence (DNA): TGTGCCAGCCTTCCCGGGACAGGACGAAACACTGAAGCTTTCTTT. The full variable domain, its missing parts supplied by reference TRBV28 and TRBJ1-1, is DVKVTQSSRYLVKRTGEKVFLECVQDMDHENMFWYRQDPGLGLRLIYFSYDVKMKEKGDIPEGYSVSREKKERFSLILESASTNQTSMYLCASLPGTGRNTEAFFGQGTRLTVV.

The chain joins TRBV2 to TRBJ2-1; 9 nucleotides align to TRBD2. V shed 2 bases and J 4 bases; nucleotides not matched to a gene: 3. CDR1 and CDR2 (germline): SNHLY, FYNNEI. The CDR3 covers 15 residues. Here the CDR3 reads CASSESGGWYNEQFF. The CDR3 DNA sequence: TGTGCCAGCAGTGAAAGCGGGGGGTGGTACAATGAGCAGTTCTTC.